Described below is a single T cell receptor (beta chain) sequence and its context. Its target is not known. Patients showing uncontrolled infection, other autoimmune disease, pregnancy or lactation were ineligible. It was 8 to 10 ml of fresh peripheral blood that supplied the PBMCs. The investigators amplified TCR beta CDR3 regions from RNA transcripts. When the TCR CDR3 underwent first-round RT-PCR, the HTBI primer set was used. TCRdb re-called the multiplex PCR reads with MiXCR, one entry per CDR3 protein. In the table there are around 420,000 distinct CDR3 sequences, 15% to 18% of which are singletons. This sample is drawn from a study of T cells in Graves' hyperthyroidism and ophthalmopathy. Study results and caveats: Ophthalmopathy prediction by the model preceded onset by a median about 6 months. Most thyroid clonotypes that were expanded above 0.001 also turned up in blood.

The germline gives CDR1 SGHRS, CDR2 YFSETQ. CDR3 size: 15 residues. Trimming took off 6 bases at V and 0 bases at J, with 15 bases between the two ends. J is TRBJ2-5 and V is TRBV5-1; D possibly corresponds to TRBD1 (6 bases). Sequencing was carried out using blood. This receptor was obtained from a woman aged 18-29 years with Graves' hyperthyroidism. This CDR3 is CASTPAGTYQETQYF. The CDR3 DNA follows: TGCGCCAGCACCCCGGCCGGGACATACCAAGAGACCCAGTACTTC.